This record looks at one T cell receptor beta chain sequence and its context. TCR beta chains were sequenced at survey level with immunoSEQ. Here immunoSEQ multiplex PCR was the method, and the copy in TCRdb shows in-frame clones only, minus some. The profile shows 55,000 to 70,000 clones, over 85% of them singletons. V dropped 3 bases and J dropped 9 bases, with 15 bases sitting between them. There are 15 residues in the CDR3. CDR1 is SGHTA and CDR2 is FQGTGA in the germline V gene. This sequence originates from a man aged 40-55 years with rheumatoid arthritis. The sequencing sample was made of PBMCs. The chain has TRBV7-3 and TRBJ1-6; possible D gene TRBD1, 5 bases. Written as DNA, the CDR3 is TGTGCCAGCAGCTTGGGACCGGGTTATGGTTCACCCCTCCACTTT. It specifies CASSLGPGYGSPLHF. Supplemented by reference TRBV7-3 and TRBJ1-6, the full variable domain reads GAGVSQTPSNKVTEKGKYVELRCDPISGHTALYWYRQSLGQGPEFLIYFQGTGAADDSGLPNDRFFAVRPEGSVSTLKIQRTERGDSAVYLCASSLGPGYGSPLHFGNGTRLTVT.